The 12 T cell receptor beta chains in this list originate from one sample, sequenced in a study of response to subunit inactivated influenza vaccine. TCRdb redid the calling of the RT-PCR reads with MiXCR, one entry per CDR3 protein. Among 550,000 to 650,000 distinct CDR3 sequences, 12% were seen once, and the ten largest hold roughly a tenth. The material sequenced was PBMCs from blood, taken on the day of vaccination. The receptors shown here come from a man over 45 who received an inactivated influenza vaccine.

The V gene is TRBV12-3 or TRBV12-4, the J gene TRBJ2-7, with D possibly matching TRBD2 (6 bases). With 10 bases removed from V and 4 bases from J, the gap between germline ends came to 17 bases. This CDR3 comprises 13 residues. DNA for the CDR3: TGTGCCAACTCTAGAGGGCTAGCGTACGAGCAGTACTTC. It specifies CANSRGLAYEQYF.

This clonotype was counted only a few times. The CDR3 reads CASSPGYSPGTGELFF. CDR3 in DNA: TGTGCCAGCAGCCCTGGGTACTCACCGGGGACCGGGGAGCTGTTTTTT. The J gene is TRBJ2-2, the V gene TRBV5-6; D possibly corresponds to TRBD2 (5 bases). The CDR3 totals 16 residues. Per germline, CDR1 SGHDT and CDR2 YYEEEE. V gave up 4 bases and J gave up 5 bases, with 18 bases separating them.

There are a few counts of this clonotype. CDR3 sequence reads: CSVVGLAGGFNEQFF. The CDR3, as DNA: TGCAGCGTTGTGGGGCTAGCGGGAGGGTTCAATGAGCAGTTCTTC. The rearrangement joins TRBV29-1 to TRBJ2-1, with 12 bases matching TRBD2. The CDR3 covers 15 residues. Germline V gene sequence: CDR1 SQVTM, CDR2 ANQGSEA. After removal of 4 bases from V and 6 bases from J, the junction contained 7 bases not matched to a gene.

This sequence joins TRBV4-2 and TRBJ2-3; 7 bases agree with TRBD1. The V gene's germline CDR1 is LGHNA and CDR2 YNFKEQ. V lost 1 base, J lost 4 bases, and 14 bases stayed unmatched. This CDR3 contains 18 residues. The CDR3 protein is CASSQGRRAGGLPDTQYF. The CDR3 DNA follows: TGTGCCAGCAGCCAAGGTAGAAGGGCAGGGGGTCTACCAGATACGCAGTATTTT.

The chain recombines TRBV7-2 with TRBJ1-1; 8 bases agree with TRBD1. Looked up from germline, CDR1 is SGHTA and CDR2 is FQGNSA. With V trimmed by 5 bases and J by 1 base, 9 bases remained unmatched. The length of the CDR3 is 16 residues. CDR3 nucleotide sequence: TGTGCCAGCAGCCCCCACGCCCAGGGGGCGAACACTGAAGCTTTCTTT. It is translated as CASSPHAQGANTEAFF.

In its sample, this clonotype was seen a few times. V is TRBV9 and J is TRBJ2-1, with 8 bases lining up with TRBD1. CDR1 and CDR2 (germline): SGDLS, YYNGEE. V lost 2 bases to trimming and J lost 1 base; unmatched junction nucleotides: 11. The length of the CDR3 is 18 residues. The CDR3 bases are TGTGCCAGCAGCGTCGACCGGTACAGGGGGGAATCCTACAATGAGCAGTTCTTC. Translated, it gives CASSVDRYRGESYNEQFF.

This CDR3 is CASSEGPGIQYF. In nucleotides, the CDR3 is TGCGCCAGCAGCGAGGGACCTGGCATTCAGTACTTC. The chain combines TRBV5-1 with TRBJ2-4; D possibly uses TRBD1 or TRBD2 (5 bases each). Trimming left V 4 bases short and J 9 bases short, with 11 bases between. CDR1 is SGHRS and CDR2 is YFSETQ in the germline V gene. The CDR3 is 12 amino acids. The entire variable domain, with the rest obtained from reference TRBV5-1 and TRBJ2-4, is as follows: KAGVTQTPRYLIKTRGQQVTLSCSPISGHRSVSWYQQTPGQGLQFLFEYFSETQRNKGNFPGRFSGRQFSNSRSEMNVSTLELGDSALYLCASSEGPGIQYFGAGTRLSVL.

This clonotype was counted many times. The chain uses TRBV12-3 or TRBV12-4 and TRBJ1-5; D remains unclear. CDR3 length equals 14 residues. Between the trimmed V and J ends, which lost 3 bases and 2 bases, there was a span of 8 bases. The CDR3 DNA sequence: TGTGCCAGCAGTTTGGTTGGCGGCAATCAGCCCCAGCATTTT. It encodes CASSLVGGNQPQHF.

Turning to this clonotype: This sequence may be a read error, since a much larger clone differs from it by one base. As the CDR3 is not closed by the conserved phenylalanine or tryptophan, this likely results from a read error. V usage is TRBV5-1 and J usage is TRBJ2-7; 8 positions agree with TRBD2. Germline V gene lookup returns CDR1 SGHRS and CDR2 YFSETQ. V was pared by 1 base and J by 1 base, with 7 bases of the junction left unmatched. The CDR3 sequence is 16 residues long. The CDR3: CASSLHLAGTSYEQYL. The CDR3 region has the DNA TGCGCCAGCAGCTTGCACTTAGCGGGGACTTCCTACGAGCAGTACTTG.

The CDR3 DNA is TGCAGCGTTGAAGAGGGTTACAATGAGCAGTTCTTC. It specifies CSVEEGYNEQFF. V gene TRBV29-1 combines with J gene TRBJ2-1; D not certain. Trimming took off 0 bases at V and 4 bases at J, with 4 bases between the two ends. This CDR3 comprises 12 residues. Germline CDR1 reads SQVTM; CDR2 reads ANQGSEA.

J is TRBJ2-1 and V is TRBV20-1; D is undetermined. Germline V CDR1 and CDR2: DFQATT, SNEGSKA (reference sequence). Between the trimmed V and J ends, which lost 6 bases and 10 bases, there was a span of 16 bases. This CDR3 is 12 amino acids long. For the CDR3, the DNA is TGCAGTGCGACCCCGCAGCTTCGGGAGCAGTTCTTC. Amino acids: CSATPQLREQFF.

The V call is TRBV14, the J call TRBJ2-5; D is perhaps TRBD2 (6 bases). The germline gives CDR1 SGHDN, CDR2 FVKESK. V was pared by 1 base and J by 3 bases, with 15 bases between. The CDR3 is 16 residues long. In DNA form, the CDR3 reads TGTGCCAGCAGCCAAGTCGGGAGTGGGGTTAAAGAGACCCAGTACTTC. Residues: CASSQVGSGVKETQYF.